This T cell receptor (beta chain) was captured by sequencing in a study of cytomegalovirus exposure and HLA in healthy donors. Healthy donors of bone marrow made up the group. The CDR3 consists of 15 residues. CDR1 is MDHEN and CDR2 is SYDVKM in the germline V gene. V was pared by 6 bases and J by 7 bases, with 19 bases between. 60 Vbeta and 13 Jbeta primers were used in PCR. The table came from immunoSEQ multiplex PCR; TCRdb's copy has only in-frame clones and leaves some out. Of about 170,000 clones in the sample, about 82% were seen once. The sample taken for sequencing was PBMCs. The V gene is TRBV28, the J gene TRBJ2-1, with D possibly TRBD2 on 5 matching bases. This TCR was sampled from a woman younger than 35 in good health and CMV-seronegative. Written as DNA, the CDR3 is TGTGCCAGCAGGGGCGGGTCGTCCGGGGAGAATGAGCAGTTCTTC. It encodes CASRGGSSGENEQFF.